Listed below are T cell receptor beta chains from one sample, sequenced in a study of cytomegalovirus exposure and HLA in healthy donors. Generated by immunoSEQ multiplex PCR, the TCRdb table keeps only in-frame clones and is missing some. The sample lists around 79,000 clones, roughly two thirds occurring once. The sample was PBMCs. All receptors come from a woman aged 40 to 49 in good health and CMV-seropositive. CDR3s include the opening cysteine and the closing phenylalanine or tryptophan. The order of the fields is V gene, J gene, D gene, clone size, CDR3 protein, CDR3 DNA. The D gene is left open where the match is weak. Size tells how often a clone was seen (once, few, many) or the class of an expanded clone, and some rows leave it out.

V: TRBV6-5
J: TRBJ1-2
D: NA
size: once
CDR3: CASSSPLGSGDGYTF
DNA: TGTGCCAGCAGTTCCCCCCTCGGAAGTGGAGATGGCTACACCTTC

V: TRBV28
J: TRBJ2-7
D: TRBD2
size: NA
CDR3: CASSLRTSPYEQYF
DNA: TGTGCCAGCAGTTTACGGACTAGCCCCTACGAGCAGTACTTC

V: TRBV5-1
J: TRBJ2-4
D: TRBD1
size: NA
CDR3: CASRSDRLAKNIQYF
DNA: TGCGCCAGCAGGTCGGACAGGCTAGCCAAAAACATTCAGTACTTC

V: TRBV29-1
J: TRBJ1-4
D: NA
size: NA
CDR3: CSVGEGEKLFF
DNA: TGCAGCGTTGGGGAGGGGGAAAAACTGTTTTTT

V: TRBV5-6
J: TRBJ2-3
D: TRBD2
size: NA
CDR3: CASRTSGGFTDTQYF
DNA: TGTGCCAGCAGGACTAGCGGGGGGTTCACAGATACGCAGTATTTT

V: TRBV5-4
J: TRBJ2-5
D: TRBD2
size: NA
CDR3: CASSRPALAGIQETQYF
DNA: TGTGCCAGCAGCCGACCCGCCCTAGCGGGGATACAAGAGACCCAGTACTTC

V: TRBV7-6
J: TRBJ1-3
D: NA
size: NA
CDR3: CASSPHAGAGGNTIYF
DNA: TGTGCCAGCAGCCCCCATGCGGGGGCAGGGGGAAACACCATATATTTT

V: TRBV5-6
J: TRBJ1-5
D: TRBD1
size: NA
CDR3: CASSWTGNQPQHF
DNA: TGTGCCAGCAGCTGGACAGGGAATCAGCCCCAGCATTTT

V: TRBV27
J: TRBJ2-4
D: TRBD1
size: NA
CDR3: CASSYGQGKNIQYF
DNA: TGTGCCAGCAGTTACGGACAGGGGAAAAACATTCAGTACTTC

V: TRBV6-1
J: TRBJ1-5
D: NA
size: many
CDR3: CASSGGPVNQPQHF
DNA: TGTGCCAGCAGTGGGGGGCCAGTAAATCAGCCCCAGCATTTT

V: TRBV29-1
J: TRBJ2-3
D: NA
size: NA
CDR3: CSVEGEVGSTDTQYF
DNA: TGCAGCGTTGAAGGGGAGGTGGGGTCCACAGATACGCAGTATTTT

V: TRBV19
J: TRBJ1-6
D: NA
size: NA
CDR3: CASSIAASGGASAPLHF
DNA: TGTGCCAGTAGTATAGCTGCGTCGGGGGGCGCATCGGCACCCCTCCACTTT

V: TRBV18
J: TRBJ1-1
D: NA
size: NA
CDR3: CASSPESNSNTEAFF
DNA: TGTGCCAGCTCACCAGAGTCTAACTCGAACACTGAAGCTTTCTTT

V: TRBV27
J: TRBJ2-7
D: NA
size: NA
CDR3: CASSLSWGGEQYF
DNA: TGTGCCAGCAGTTTATCATGGGGCGGCGAGCAGTACTTC

V: TRBV4-3
J: TRBJ2-7
D: TRBD1
size: few
CDR3: CASSLGDSLRGSYEQYF
DNA: TGCGCCAGCAGCCTAGGGGACAGCCTCCGGGGCTCCTACGAGCAGTACTTC

V: TRBV5-1
J: TRBJ1-5
D: TRBD1
size: once
CDR3: CASSFGQGGQPQHF
DNA: TGCGCCAGCAGCTTCGGACAGGGGGGTCAGCCCCAGCATTTT

V: TRBV18
J: TRBJ2-5
D: NA
size: few
CDR3: CASSSNSEETQYF
DNA: TGTGCCAGCTCAAGTAACAGTGAGGAGACCCAGTACTTC

V: TRBV9
J: TRBJ2-7
D: TRBD1
size: NA
CDR3: CASSPDGTGQWEQYF
DNA: TGTGCCAGCAGCCCCGATGGGACAGGACAGTGGGAGCAGTACTTC

V: TRBV9
J: TRBJ2-5
D: TRBD2
size: NA
CDR3: CASSGTSGSQETQYF
DNA: TGTGCCAGCAGCGGGACTAGCGGGTCCCAAGAGACCCAGTACTTC

V: TRBV28
J: TRBJ2-7
D: TRBD1
size: NA
CDR3: CAAEGTGRSYEQYF
DNA: TGTGCCGCAGAAGGGACAGGGCGATCCTACGAGCAGTACTTC

V: TRBV25-1
J: TRBJ2-7
D: TRBD1
size: few
CDR3: CASSRQGGTYEQYF
DNA: TGTGCCAGCAGTAGACAGGGGGGAACCTACGAGCAGTACTTC

V: TRBV28
J: TRBJ1-5
D: NA
size: few
CDR3: CASSQGRISNQPQHF
DNA: TGTGCCAGCAGCCAGGGTAGGATCAGCAATCAGCCCCAGCATTTT

V: TRBV28
J: TRBJ1-5
D: NA
size: NA
CDR3: CASSLRFFGGSSNQPQHF
DNA: TGTGCCAGCAGTTTGCGGTTTTTTGGGGGGAGTAGCAATCAGCCCCAGCATTTT

V: TRBV11-2
J: TRBJ2-3
D: NA
size: NA
CDR3: CASSLGLAARASTDTQYF
DNA: TGTGCCAGCAGCTTAGGTCTCGCAGCTAGAGCGAGCACAGATACGCAGTATTTT

V: TRBV7-9
J: TRBJ2-2
D: NA
size: NA
CDR3: CASSLDRRDSGELFF
DNA: TGTGCCAGCAGCTTAGACCGACGAGACTCCGGGGAGCTGTTTTTT

V: TRBV28
J: TRBJ1-1
D: NA
size: NA
CDR3: CASSLWAGKNEAFF
DNA: TGTGCCAGCAGTTTATGGGCAGGAAAGAATGAAGCTTTCTTT

V: TRBV30
J: TRBJ1-5
D: NA
size: NA
CDR3: CAWSVGGNQPQHF
DNA: TGTGCCTGGAGTGTAGGCGGTAATCAGCCCCAGCATTTT

V: TRBV27
J: TRBJ2-5
D: TRBD2
size: NA
CDR3: CASSPPGLAGTQYF
DNA: TGTGCCAGCAGTCCGCCGGGACTAGCGGGGACCCAGTACTTC

V: TRBV5-4
J: TRBJ2-1
D: TRBD1
size: NA
CDR3: CASRLDRDTYNEQFF
DNA: TGTGCCAGCAGACTAGACAGGGATACCTACAATGAGCAGTTCTTC

V: TRBV5-4
J: TRBJ2-1
D: TRBD2
size: NA
CDR3: CASSLDLGTSGGNEQFF
DNA: TGTGCCAGCAGCTTGGACCTGGGGACTAGCGGAGGTAATGAGCAGTTCTTC

V: TRBV27
J: TRBJ1-2
D: NA
size: once
CDR3: CASSLTPQAGHYGYTF
DNA: TGTGCCAGCAGTTTAACCCCCCAGGCAGGGCACTATGGCTACACCTTC

V: TRBV19
J: TRBJ2-3
D: NA
size: NA
CDR3: CASSPGGAGVADTQYF
DNA: TGTGCCAGTAGTCCCGGGGGCGCGGGAGTGGCAGATACGCAGTATTTT

V: TRBV29-1
J: TRBJ1-1
D: TRBD1
size: few
CDR3: CSVGGTANTEAFF
DNA: TGCAGCGTTGGGGGGACAGCGAACACTGAAGCTTTCTTT

V: TRBV7-9
J: TRBJ2-5
D: TRBD2
size: NA
CDR3: CASSLGLAVQETQYF
DNA: TGTGCCAGCAGCTTAGGACTAGCGGTCCAAGAGACCCAGTACTTC

V: TRBV28
J: TRBJ1-1
D: NA
size: NA
CDR3: CASIEDLGRGNTEAFF
DNA: TGTGCCAGCATCGAAGATCTCGGCAGGGGGAACACTGAAGCTTTCTTT

V: TRBV29-1
J: TRBJ1-1
D: NA
size: NA
CDR3: CSVGGGTEAFF
DNA: TGCAGCGTTGGAGGGGGCACTGAAGCTTTCTTT

V: TRBV6-1
J: TRBJ2-5
D: NA
size: NA
CDR3: CASSEAVRAGQETQYF
DNA: TGTGCCAGCAGTGAAGCGGTCAGGGCAGGACAAGAGACCCAGTACTTC

V: TRBV19
J: TRBJ1-5
D: NA
size: few
CDR3: CASTGQYKSQPQHF
DNA: TGTGCCAGTACAGGGCAGTATAAGAGTCAGCCCCAGCATTTT

V: TRBV27
J: TRBJ2-1
D: TRBD2
size: NA
CDR3: CASSLVGTSGFSYNEQFF
DNA: TGTGCCAGCAGTTTAGTCGGGACTAGCGGATTTTCCTACAATGAGCAGTTCTTC

V: TRBV7-8
J: TRBJ2-1
D: TRBD2
size: NA
CDR3: CASSLASRGTLYEQFF
DNA: TGTGCCAGCAGCTTAGCTTCGCGGGGGACTTTGTATGAGCAGTTCTTC

V: TRBV7-5
J: TRBJ2-7
D: NA
size: NA
CDR3: CARSLVGGASYEQYF
DNA: TGTGCCAGAAGCTTGGTCGGGGGGGCCTCCTACGAGCAGTACTTC

V: TRBV27
J: TRBJ2-7
D: TRBD2
size: NA
CDR3: CASTPAGGAWGEQYF
DNA: TGTGCCAGCACACCCGCCGGGGGGGCCTGGGGAGAGCAGTACTTC

V: TRBV5-4
J: TRBJ1-2
D: TRBD1
size: NA
CDR3: CASSRGTGKIGYTF
DNA: TGTGCCAGCAGCCGAGGGACAGGGAAAATTGGCTACACCTTC

V: TRBV9
J: TRBJ2-5
D: TRBD1
size: once
CDR3: CASSRTGGETQYF
DNA: TGTGCCAGCAGCCGGACAGGGGGGGAGACCCAGTACTTC

V: TRBV6-4
J: TRBJ1-2
D: TRBD1
size: NA
CDR3: CASSGEEGAGYGYTF
DNA: TGTGCCAGCAGTGGGGAGGAGGGGGCTGGCTATGGCTACACCTTC

V: TRBV4-2
J: TRBJ1-1
D: NA
size: NA
CDR3: CASSQGLLFGEARTEAFF
DNA: TGTGCCAGCAGCCAAGGGTTATTATTTGGGGAGGCTCGAACTGAAGCTTTCTTT

V: TRBV5-4
J: TRBJ1-1
D: NA
size: once
CDR3: CASSPQTGLDTEAFF
DNA: TGTGCCAGCAGTCCGCAGACTGGGTTAGACACTGAAGCTTTCTTT

V: TRBV6-1
J: TRBJ2-3
D: NA
size: NA
CDR3: CASSWGSSDTQYF
DNA: TGTGCCAGCAGTTGGGGCAGTTCGGATACGCAGTATTTT

V: TRBV5-4
J: TRBJ2-2
D: TRBD2
size: NA
CDR3: CASSGSGGNTGELFF
DNA: TGTGCCAGCAGCGGTAGCGGGGGGAACACCGGGGAGCTGTTTTTT